The text below deals with one T cell receptor beta chain. The data stem from a study of radiotherapy plus CTLA-4 blockade in lung cancer. The data were produced by immunoSEQ multiplex PCR, yet TCRdb's version contains in-frame clones alone and is incomplete. The sample lists tens of thousands of clones; about 73% were seen once. Germline V CDR1 and CDR2: MGHRA, YSYEKL. The CDR3 is 17 residues long. Trimming shortened V by 3 bases and J by 0 bases, and 15 bases separated the two germline ends. This sequence originates from a human donor with non-small cell lung cancer who had stable disease on radiotherapy plus ipilimumab. The rearrangement uses TRBV4-1 and TRBJ2-1; TRBD2 might be the D (5 bases). Source: peripheral blood, taken from a patient treated with radiotherapy plus ipilimumab. This CDR3 reads CASSHLRTLSSYNEQFF. The CDR3 region has the DNA TGCGCCAGCAGCCATCTCCGGACTTTAAGCTCCTACAATGAGCAGTTCTTC.